This TCR beta chain originates from a study of cytomegalovirus exposure and HLA in healthy donors. The CDR3 length is 16 residues. Trimming took 0 bases from V and 2 from J, leaving 14 bases between them. The germline gives CDR1 MNHEY, CDR2 SVGAGI. Vbeta (60) and Jbeta (13) primers were used in the PCR. Method: immunoSEQ multiplex PCR; TCRdb's copy keeps in-frame clones and lacks some. The sample has over 150,000 clones; 76% are singletons. The chain couples TRBV6-5 to TRBJ2-7; D possibly corresponds to TRBD1 (6 bases). The receptor was isolated from a man in his 60s in good health and CMV-seronegative. The material sequenced was PBMCs. This CDR3 is CASSYSVTGTTYEQYF. The CDR3 DNA follows: TGTGCCAGCAGTTACTCCGTAACCGGGACAACCTACGAGCAGTACTTC.